This TCR beta chain was profiled in a study of radiotherapy plus CTLA-4 blockade in lung cancer. CDR3 length: 15 residues. J gave up 7 bases and V 4 bases, and 7 bases lay outside the gene matches. CDR1 is SGHRS and CDR2 is YFSETQ in the germline V gene. Profiling relied on immunoSEQ multiplex PCR, and the TCRdb table lists in-frame clones only, not all of them. The sample yields 80,000 or so clones, 84% seen once. In the case of this clone: Its antigen remains unknown.

Points from the study as a whole: Blood saw expansion of tumor-derived TCR clones after radiotherapy plus ipilimumab.

The chain uses TRBV5-1 and TRBJ2-7, with 14 bases aligning to TRBD2. Sequencing used peripheral blood, obtained from a patient treated with radiotherapy plus ipilimumab. This TCR derives from a human donor with non-small cell lung cancer who had stable disease on radiotherapy plus ipilimumab. CDR3 in DNA: TGCGCCAGCAGCCTAGGGACTAGCGGGAGTGAAGAGCAGTACTTC. Translation gives CASSLGTSGSEEQYF.